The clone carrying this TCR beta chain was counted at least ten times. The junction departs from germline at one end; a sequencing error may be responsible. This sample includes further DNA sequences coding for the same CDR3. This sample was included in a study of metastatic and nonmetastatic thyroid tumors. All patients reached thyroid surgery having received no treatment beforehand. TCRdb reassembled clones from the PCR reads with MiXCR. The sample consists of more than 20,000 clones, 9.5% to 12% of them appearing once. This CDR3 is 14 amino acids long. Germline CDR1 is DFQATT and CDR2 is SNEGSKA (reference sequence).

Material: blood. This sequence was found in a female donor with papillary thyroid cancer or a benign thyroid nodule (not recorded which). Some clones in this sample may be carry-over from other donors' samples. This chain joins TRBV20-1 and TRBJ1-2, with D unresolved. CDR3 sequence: CSARDAPGFQGYTF. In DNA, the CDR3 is TGTAGTGCTAGAGATGCCCCGGGCTTTCAGGGCTACACCTTC.